These 28 T cell receptor beta chains originate from one sample sequenced in a study of cytomegalovirus exposure and HLA in healthy donors. The primer mix had 60 Vbeta and 13 Jbeta primers. Profiled with immunoSEQ multiplex PCR; TCRdb holds only in-frame clones, not every one. The data contain 90,000 to 130,000 clones, around 70% of them singletons. The sequenced sample consisted of PBMCs. Receptors originate from a man aged 30 to 45 in good health and CMV-seropositive.

This chain uses TRBV2 with TRBJ1-6, with D possibly being TRBD1 (6 bases). CDR3 length: 15 residues. V was trimmed by 4 bases and J by 10 bases, leaving 17 bases between them. The germline V gene has CDR1 SNHLY and CDR2 FYNNEI. The CDR3 protein is CASSGEQGVSSPLHF. The CDR3 region has the DNA TGTGCCAGCAGTGGAGAACAGGGAGTTAGCTCACCCCTCCACTTT.

The genes are TRBV27 and TRBJ1-2; 10 bases map to TRBD1. The J segment lost 6 bases and the V segment lost 5 bases, leaving 12 bases of the junction unmatched. The CDR3 length is 16 residues. The V gene's germline CDR1 is MNHEY and CDR2 SMNVEV (reference sequence). The DNA for the CDR3 is TGTGCCAGCAGTCCGCAGGACAGGGGGGGGACGCATGGCTACACCTTC. Translated: CASSPQDRGGTHGYTF.

This chain connects TRBV28 to TRBJ1-2; 9 bases line up with TRBD1. Looked up from germline, CDR1 is MDHEN and CDR2 is SYDVKM. Trimming at V came to 4 bases and at J to 6 bases, leaving 3 bases not matched to a gene. The CDR3 covers 13 residues. The CDR3 is CASSSRQGDGYTF. CDR3 nucleotides: TGTGCCAGCAGTTCGAGACAGGGGGATGGCTACACCTTC.

The chain employs TRBV6-1 and TRBJ1-2; D uncertain. Trimming took off 2 bases at V and 8 bases at J, with 12 bases between the two ends. The CDR3 is 13 residues long. Germline CDR1 MNHNS, CDR2 SASEGT. CDR3: CASSESQGGGYTF. DNA of the CDR3: TGTGCCAGCAGTGAATCTCAAGGAGGGGGCTACACCTTC.

V and J are TRBV7-3 and TRBJ2-2; tentatively, D is TRBD2 (5 bases). V gave up 1 base and J gave up 1 base, with 10 bases separating them. CDR1 is SGHTA and CDR2 is FQGTGA in the germline V gene. The length of the CDR3 is 16 residues. CDR3 sequence reads: CASSLNGRGNTGELFF. As DNA, the CDR3 is TGTGCCAGCAGCTTAAATGGACGGGGGAACACCGGGGAGCTGTTTTTT.

The rearrangement joins TRBV7-6 to TRBJ1-2, with 8 bases lining up with TRBD1. CDR1 is SGHVS and CDR2 is FNYEAQ in the germline V gene. Trimming cost V 5 bases and J 4 bases; bases outside gene matches: 6. The CDR3 spans 14 residues. CDR3 sequence (DNA): TGTGCCAGCAGCAGATGGGACAGGACCTATGGCTACACCTTC. Translating it yields CASSRWDRTYGYTF.

The V gene is TRBV7-2, the J gene TRBJ2-7; 14 positions match TRBD2. The CDR3 has 16 residues. Germline V gene data show CDR1 as SGHTA and CDR2 as FQGNSA. V was pared by 5 bases and J by 2 bases, with 5 bases of the junction left unmatched. The CDR3 loop is CASSPGLAGGTYEQYF. The CDR3 nucleotides read TGTGCCAGCAGCCCCGGACTAGCGGGGGGCACCTACGAGCAGTACTTC.

This clone was recorded a few times. V and J are TRBV29-1 and TRBJ1-1, with D tentatively TRBD1 (5 bases). CDR1 and CDR2 (germline): SQVTM, ANQGSEA. This CDR3 is built from 10 residues. In DNA form, the CDR3 reads TGCTCCCAGGGCGAAACTGAAGCTTTCTTT. Amino acid sequence: CSQGETEAFF.

The rearrangement links TRBV5-1 to TRBJ2-5, with TRBD2 matching over 8 bases. The CDR3 has 15 amino acids. Germline loops: CDR1 SGHRS, CDR2 YFSETQ. Trimming removed 9 bases from V and 1 base from J; junction bases left unmatched: 11. The DNA of the CDR3 is TGCGCCACACGGTCGGGGGGGGCGGTCCAAGAGACCCAGTACTTC. It yields the protein CATRSGGAVQETQYF.

The J gene is TRBJ2-2, the V gene TRBV19; 10 nucleotides align to TRBD2. In germline, CDR1 is LNHDA, CDR2 SQIVND (reference sequence). Trimming cost V 9 bases and J 6 bases; bases outside gene matches: 7. The CDR3 sequence is 14 residues long. CDR3: CASFLAGDSGELFF. The CDR3 nucleotides read TGTGCCAGCTTCCTAGCGGGAGACTCCGGGGAGCTGTTTTTT.

The gene calls are TRBV29-1 and TRBJ1-1; D is unresolved. The CDR3 runs 13 residues. Trimming cost V 4 bases and J 7 bases, with 16 bases left between them. Germline CDR1 reads SQVTM; CDR2 reads ANQGSEA. The CDR3 DNA is TGCAGCGTTGTTTGGTCGCCTTCAGGTGAAGCTTTCTTT. This codes for CSVVWSPSGEAFF.

The chain combines TRBV5-1 with TRBJ2-1; D is possibly TRBD2 (6 bases). Trimming removed 4 bases at V and 0 bases at J, with 23 bases between. Germline values: CDR1 SGHRS, CDR2 YFSETQ. This CDR3 has 19 amino acids. The CDR3 spells CASSPRSPPGGSSYNEQFF. The DNA for the CDR3 is TGCGCCAGCAGCCCCCGGTCCCCCCCTGGGGGGAGCTCCTACAATGAGCAGTTCTTC.

V is TRBV5-6 and J is TRBJ2-3; the match to TRBD2 covers 14 bases. V shed 1 base, J shed 1 base, and the junction held 8 bases outside the gene matches. Germline V CDR1 and CDR2: SGHDT, YYEEEE. The CDR3 sequence is 19 residues long. The CDR3, as DNA: TGTGCCAGCAGCTTGAGGACTAGCGGGAGGCCCTCGGGCACAGATACGCAGTATTTT. It codes for CASSLRTSGRPSGTDTQYF. Combining the CDR3 with reference TRBV5-6 and TRBJ2-3 gives the whole variable domain DAGVTQSPTHLIKTRGQQVTLRCSPKSGHDTVSWYQQALGQGPQFIFQYYEEEERQRGNFPDRFSGHQFPNYSSELNVNALLLGDSALYLCASSLRTSGRPSGTDTQYFGPGTRLTVL.

This chain connects TRBV5-1 to TRBJ2-5; 8 bases map to TRBD1. The CDR3 runs 14 residues. The germline CDR1 and CDR2 sequences are SGHRS and YFSETQ. The V segment lost 2 bases and the J segment 2 bases; nucleotides outside the gene matches: 2. In DNA, the CDR3 is TGCGCCAGCAGCTTATGGGACAGGCAAGAGACCCAGTACTTC. Protein: CASSLWDRQETQYF.

V and J are TRBV7-9 and TRBJ1-1; 9 positions match TRBD1. Trimming cost V 4 bases and J 11 bases; bases outside gene matches: 11. The CDR3 is made up of 14 amino acids. Germline-derived CDR1 and CDR2 are SEHNR and FQNEAQ (reference sequence). CDR3 nucleotide sequence: TGTGCCAGCAGCTCCCCGGGACAGGGTTTTGAGGCTTTCTTT. It specifies CASSSPGQGFEAFF.

This chain links TRBV29-1 with TRBJ1-6; D is possibly TRBD1 (6 bases). This CDR3 contains 14 residues. V was pared by 4 bases and J by 6 bases, with 13 bases between. Germline CDR1 SQVTM, CDR2 ANQGSEA. The CDR3 bases are TGCAGCGTTGTCCCGGACAGTCTTAATTCACCCCTCCACTTT. It codes for CSVVPDSLNSPLHF.

The genes are TRBV25-1 and TRBJ2-7, with TRBD1 identical over 9 bases. V was clipped by 6 bases and J by 5 bases; unmatched bases: 11. Germline-derived CDR1 and CDR2 are MGHDK and SYGVNS. This CDR3 contains 15 residues. Here the CDR3 DNA reads TGTGCCAGCAGGGAGACTCCGGGACAGGGAAACGAGCAGTACGTC. Protein sequence: CASRETPGQGNEQYV.

The V and J genes are TRBV30 and TRBJ1-2, with D possibly being TRBD1 (5 bases). Germline V CDR1 and CDR2: GTSNPN, SVGIG (reference sequence). This CDR3 comprises 13 residues. V was cut by 5 bases and J by 10 bases, with 20 bases left in between. The CDR3: CAWQPGQAVPYTF. Written as DNA, the CDR3 is TGTGCCTGGCAGCCAGGGCAGGCTGTCCCCTACACCTTC.

V usage is TRBV6-5 and J usage is TRBJ1-1; the match to TRBD1 covers 7 bases. Germline loops: CDR1 MNHEY, CDR2 SVGAGI. With V trimmed by 4 bases and J by 4 bases, 9 bases remained unmatched. This CDR3 is 15 amino acids long. CDR3: CASSSQRQGVTEAFF. The CDR3 DNA reads TGTGCCAGCAGTTCACAAAGACAGGGTGTCACTGAAGCTTTCTTT.

This clone has more than one count but fewer than ten. This chain links TRBV5-1 with TRBJ2-3, with 11 bases lining up with TRBD1. This CDR3 contains 14 residues. V lost 4 bases and J lost 6; bases outside the gene matches: 4. Germline-derived CDR1 and CDR2 are SGHRS and YFSETQ. CDR3 DNA sequence: TGCGCCAGCAGCCCAAGGGACAGGGGGGATACGCAGTATTTT. This encodes CASSPRDRGDTQYF.

V gene TRBV4-3 combines with J gene TRBJ1-5; 8 bases are shared with TRBD1. CDR1 is LGHNA, CDR2 YSLEER, per germline. V shed 0 bases, J shed 3 bases, and the junction held 16 bases outside the gene matches. This CDR3 is built from 20 residues. The CDR3 region has the DNA TGCGCCAGCAGCCAAGACCCTACTACCTTGACAGGGGCCCACAATCAGCCCCAGCATTTT. Its protein product is CASSQDPTTLTGAHNQPQHF.

This chain connects TRBV19 to TRBJ2-7; weak D call: TRBD2 (6 bases). The CDR3 length is 15 residues. Trimming shortened V by 3 bases and J by 2 bases, and 14 bases separated the two germline ends. CDR1 is LNHDA, CDR2 SQIVND, per germline (reference sequence). The CDR3 spells CASSMRVAATYEQYF. CDR3 in DNA: TGTGCCAGTAGTATGAGAGTAGCGGCTACCTACGAGCAGTACTTC.

This clone was seen a handful of times. This rearrangement joins TRBV7-6 to TRBJ2-2, with 9 bases fitting TRBD2. Germline V gene sequence: CDR1 SGHVS, CDR2 FNYEAQ. CDR3 length: 18 amino acids. Losses at the gene ends were 5 bases for V and 3 bases for J; bases not matched to a gene: 13. The CDR3 DNA is TGTGCCAGCAGCCCGACAATTGCGCTAGCGGGATACACCGGGGAGCTGTTTTTT. Protein sequence: CASSPTIALAGYTGELFF.

J is TRBJ1-1 and V is TRBV18, with 7 bases fitting TRBD1. The CDR3 spans 15 residues. The germline gives CDR1 KGHSH, CDR2 LQKENI. Unmatched junction bases numbered 10, after V lost 3 bases and J lost 6 bases. CDR3 amino acids: CASSPRTRGTSEAFF. The CDR3 DNA is TGTGCCAGCTCACCTCGAACCAGGGGGACCTCTGAAGCTTTCTTT.

The chain combines TRBV9 with TRBJ1-1; D may be TRBD1 (5 bases). Germline V gene lookup returns CDR1 SGDLS and CDR2 YYNGEE. V lost 0 bases and J 0 bases, leaving 9 bases between the germline ends. The CDR3 is 15 residues long. CDR3 amino acids: CASSVGTGMNTEAFF. CDR3 bases: TGTGCCAGCAGCGTAGGAACAGGTATGAACACTGAAGCTTTCTTT.

The J gene is TRBJ1-3, the V gene TRBV19; 8 bases are a match to TRBD1. V gave up 5 bases and J gave up 0 bases; unmatched junction bases: 9. The CDR3 consists of 17 residues. Germline values: CDR1 LNHDA, CDR2 SQIVND (reference sequence). CDR3 DNA: TGTGCCAGTAGTGGGCCGACAGGGGCGAACTCTGGAAACACCATATATTTT. Amino acids: CASSGPTGANSGNTIYF.

The chain recombines TRBV5-1 with TRBJ2-7; 8 positions agree with TRBD2. CDR3 length: 14 residues. CDR1 is SGHRS, CDR2 YFSETQ, per germline. J gave up 6 bases and V 5 bases, and 10 bases lay outside the gene matches. The DNA for the CDR3 is TGCGCCAGCAGGGCACCGGGACTAGGTTCCGAGCAGTACTTC. It specifies CASRAPGLGSEQYF.

The chain links TRBV27 to TRBJ2-1; 8 nucleotides agree with TRBD1. CDR1 MNHEY and CDR2 SMNVEV come from the germline V gene (reference sequence). Germline trimming cut 4 bases from V and 4 bases from J; bases unmatched to any gene: 12. The CDR3 spans 17 residues. The CDR3 region has the DNA TGTGCCAGCAGTTCGACCTACCGGGACAGGATTTACAATGAGCAGTTCTTC. Amino acid sequence: CASSSTYRDRIYNEQFF.